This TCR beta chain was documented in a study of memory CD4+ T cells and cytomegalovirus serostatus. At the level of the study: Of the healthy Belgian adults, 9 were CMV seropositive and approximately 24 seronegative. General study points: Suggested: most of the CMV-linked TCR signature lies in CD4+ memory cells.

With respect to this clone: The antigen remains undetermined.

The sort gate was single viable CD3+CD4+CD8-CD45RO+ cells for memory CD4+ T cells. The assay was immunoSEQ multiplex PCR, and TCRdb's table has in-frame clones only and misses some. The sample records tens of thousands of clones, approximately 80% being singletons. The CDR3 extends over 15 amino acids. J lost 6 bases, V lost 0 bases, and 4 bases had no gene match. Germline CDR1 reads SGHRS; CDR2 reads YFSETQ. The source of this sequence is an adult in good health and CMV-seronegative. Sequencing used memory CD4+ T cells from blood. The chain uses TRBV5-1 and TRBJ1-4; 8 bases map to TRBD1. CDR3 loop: CASSLGGQGYEKLFF. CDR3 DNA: TGCGCCAGCAGCTTGGGCGGACAGGGTTATGAAAAACTGTTTTTT.